This T cell receptor (beta chain) was identified in a study of blood T cell repertoires in COVID-19. This clone turned up a few times. Assay used: immunoSEQ multiplex PCR; TCRdb lists only in-frame clones, some missing. The sample has about 120,000 clones; 82% are singletons. The CDR3 covers 15 residues. V was cut by 3 bases and J by 2 bases, with 13 bases left in between. Per the germline V gene, CDR1 is LNHDA and CDR2 is SQIVND (reference sequence). The sample was peripheral blood. The V and J genes are TRBV19 and TRBJ1-2; D gene uncertain. The TCR was taken from a woman in her seventies with acute or convalescent COVID-19. CDR3: CASSIQRVGNYGYTF. Written as DNA, the CDR3 is TGTGCCAGTAGTATCCAGCGGGTTGGAAACTATGGCTACACCTTC.